This T cell receptor beta chain was sequenced during a study of Ad26.COV2.S vaccination and SARS-CoV-2 variants. Study information: Donor had been placed in the Ad26.COV2.S arm of the COV1001 trial.

Worth noting for this clone: No antigen is known for it.

Clones were read by immunoSEQ multiplex PCR, and TCRdb kept only the in-frame ones, dropping some. The sample shows around 370,000 clones, approximately 81% of them seen only once. Stated treatment: around 19 received Ad26.COV2.S at low or high dose, single or two shots; roughly 5 received placebo; per-sample allocation not given. After the first vaccine or placebo injection, samples were drawn on day 63. The individual, an adult aged 18-55 years, was a donor in Boston. Whole-study results and caveats: Marked by substantial breadth, spike-specific CD8+ and CD4+ T cell responses were reportedly seen after vaccination.

Sequences were derived from peripheral blood, sampled in a trial of Ad26.COV2.S vaccine versus placebo. The origin of this receptor is a person aged 18-60 years who received the Ad26.COV2.S COVID-19 vaccine or a placebo.

CDR3 residues: CASSRGQGNTGELFF. CDR3 coding DNA: TGTGCCAGCAGCCGCGGGCAGGGGAACACCGGGGAGCTGTTTTTT. The V gene is TRBV7-6, the J gene TRBJ2-2, with D perhaps TRBD1 or TRBD2 (5 bases each). The CDR3 totals 15 residues. Germline V gene data show CDR1 as SGHVS and CDR2 as FNYEAQ. The V end lost 5 bases, the J end lost 1 base, and 11 bases lay between the germline ends.